This T cell receptor (beta chain) comes out of a study of T cells after yellow fever vaccination (dated by TCRdb to between 2018 and 2020). Concerning the study at large: The SMART-Seq v4 Ultra Low Input RNA kit was used to prepare libraries from fractions with low cell numbers. To follow T-cell clones before and after both primary and booster YFV17D yellow fever vaccination, bulk TCR alpha and beta repertoires underwent longitudinal sequencing. Two healthy male donors, one aged 18 to 30 and one aged 30 to 40 years, made up the cohort. Bulk PBMC replicates and cell subsets were isolated from blood drawn at multiple timepoints before and after both primary and secondary immunization.

Synthesis of TCR cDNA relied on 5'RACE template switching, a step that introduced a universal primer site along with unique molecular identifiers. Priming for cDNA synthesis came from both the TCR alpha and TCR beta constant segments. Library amplification involved two PCR steps, and the second step added sample barcodes and sequencing adapters. Sequencing of libraries was performed on Illumina HiSeq 2500 (2x100 bp) or NovaSeq (2x150 bp). Per the source publication's procedure: MIGEC handled demultiplexing of reads and collapsing into UMI consensus sequences, while MiXCR performed V(D)J alignment. Vaccine-responding clonotypes were defined with edgeR using replicate PBMC samples, requiring FDR below 0.01 and a log2 fold change above 5 up to day 15. Bulk clonotypes were assigned CD4 or CD8 identity according to which sequenced CD4 or CD8 repertoire held them at higher abundance. TCRdb reran the public reads through fastp at Q25 and MiXCR, keeping productive beta chains. Each record represents a unique CDR3 protein, reported with the most common genes and DNA among its rows. TCRdb, not the authors, supplied the V and J calls. The table for this sample lists under 550,000 distinct CDR3 sequences; 20% to 25% of them were counted only once. The ten top clones hold about 16% of the sample.

From the cysteine through the phenylalanine, the CDR3 covers 15 amino acids. Solely the CDR3 DNA is kept, with 45 bases framed from the first base. A distance of 21 bases separates the germline ends of V and J, which lose 7 bases and 5 bases respectively. The germline V gene provides CDR1 SGHRS and CDR2 YFSETQ. This clonotype was counted a few times. The antigen this receptor binds is unknown. No much larger clonotype is one base removed from it; base qualities were not supplied. In the paper's terms, the treatment or condition label means: live attenuated yellow fever vaccine strain. At each blood-draw timepoint, two biological replicates of bulk PBMCs were obtained. PBMCs were isolated from peripheral blood using a standard Ficoll-Paque protocol. TriZol was used to extract RNA from bulk PBMCs, from CD4 and CD8 fractions, and from dextramer-positive and dextramer-negative fractions. Findings and caveats that apply to the study as a whole: A small fraction of clonotypes showed up in both the CD4 and CD8 compartments, probably as a result of convergent recombination. Compared with the primary T-cell response, the secondary T-cell response was weaker but faster, peaking on day 5 rather than day 15. The study included only a couple of donors, which limits how far the findings can be generalized. Most clones expanded after primary vaccination (96% of CD4 and around 89% of CD8) were re-detected after the booster, suggesting that broad memory maintenance occurred. Computational filtering was needed because FACS-sorted repertoires could contain abundant contaminating clonotypes from the bulk population.

The sequence was obtained from a man aged 18 to 29 who received the YFV17D yellow fever vaccine. Recombination linked TRBV5-1 to TRBJ1-1, and perhaps TRBD1 as D gene, on 6 matching bases. This specimen was PBMCs, taken 21 days after the first yellow fever vaccination. The CDR3 corresponds to CASSYRGGAGTEAFF. The DNA sequence is given as TGCGCCAGCTCCTATCGGGGGGGGGCCGGGACTGAAGCTTTCTTT.